These T cell receptor beta chains were read from a single sample in a study of shared clonotypes between healthy human individuals. Profiling relied on immunoSEQ multiplex PCR, and the TCRdb table lists in-frame clones only, not all of them. Of 2 million to 2.5 million clones listed, about 90% are singletons. The sample was naive CD4+ T cells from PBMCs. The origin of the receptors is a young man in good health. Some clones in this sample may be carry-over from other donors' samples. Both conserved end residues are part of each CDR3. The D gene is left open where the match is weak. A row's size may be missing; if present it is once, few, many or a size class.

j_call clone_size d_call v_call cdr3_aa cdr3_nt
TRBJ2-7 NA TRBD1 TRBV19 CASTTGQHSYEQYF TGTGCCAGTACCACGGGACAGCACTCCTACGAGCAGTACTTC
TRBJ2-7 NA NA TRBV27 CASSLQATYEQYF TGTGCCAGCAGTTTACAGGCAACCTACGAGCAGTACTTC
TRBJ2-5 NA TRBD2 TRBV28 CASSRRGGSGQETQYF TGTGCCAGCAGTCGGCGCGGCGGGAGTGGTCAAGAGACCCAGTACTTC
TRBJ2-7 NA NA TRBV19 CASSTQGRGIYEQYF TGTGCCAGTAGTACCCAGGGGAGAGGCATTTACGAGCAGTACTTC
TRBJ2-1 NA NA TRBV11-3 CASSPRTYNEQFF TGTGCCAGCAGCCCCCGGACGTACAATGAGCAGTTCTTC
TRBJ1-2 NA NA TRBV15 CATSSGTTYGYTF TGTGCCACCAGCAGCGGGACAACTTATGGCTACACCTTC
TRBJ1-1 NA TRBD1 TRBV29-1 CSVRNRGTNTEAFF TGCAGCGTGAGGAACAGGGGTACGAACACTGAAGCTTTCTTT
TRBJ2-1 NA NA TRBV18 CAKRNEQFF TGTGCCAAGAGGAATGAGCAGTTCTTC
TRBJ2-5 NA NA TRBV7-6 CASSLRSGNARETQYF TGTGCCAGCAGCCTTAGATCCGGGAATGCTCGGGAGACCCAGTACTTC
TRBJ2-7 NA NA TRBV14 CASSQRGSYEQYF TGTGCCAGCAGCCAGCGGGGCTCCTACGAGCAGTACTTC
TRBJ1-1 NA NA TRBV30 CAWSNLRGNTEAFF TGTGCCTGGAGCAACCTGAGGGGGAACACTGAAGCTTTCTTT
TRBJ1-1 NA NA TRBV6-5 CASGRAGTGTEAFF TGTGCCAGCGGACGGGCAGGGACGGGCACTGAAGCTTTCTTT
TRBJ2-2 NA NA TRBV9 CASGHTNTGELFF TGTGCCAGCGGACACACGAACACCGGGGAGCTGTTTTTT
TRBJ2-7 NA NA TRBV9 CASSVGPGQTYEQYF TGTGCCAGCAGCGTAGGGCCGGGCCAGACCTACGAGCAGTACTTC
TRBJ1-1 NA NA TRBV10-3 CAISESQGRAEAFF TGTGCCATCAGTGAGTCTCAGGGGCGGGCTGAAGCTTTCTTT
TRBJ1-1 NA NA TRBV6-5 CASSYDPGRKAFF TGTGCCAGCAGTTACGACCCAGGACGGAAAGCTTTCTTT
TRBJ1-1 NA NA TRBV18 CASSLAQTIYTEAFF TGTGCCAGCTCACTGGCCCAGACTATATACACTGAAGCTTTCTTT
TRBJ2-1 NA TRBD2 TRBV9 CASSVGQREWNEQFF TGTGCCAGCAGCGTAGGCCAGCGGGAGTGGAATGAGCAGTTCTTC
TRBJ1-5 NA NA TRBV7-2 CASSLGAVYSNQPQHF TGTGCCAGCAGCTTAGGTGCAGTTTATAGCAATCAGCCCCAGCATTTT
TRBJ2-1 NA NA TRBV7-3 CASGTNNEQFF TGTGCCAGCGGGACCAACAATGAGCAGTTCTTC
TRBJ1-1 NA NA TRBV9 CASSPTGGERENTEAFF TGTGCCAGCAGCCCCACGGGTGGGGAGAGAGAAAACACTGAAGCTTTCTTT
TRBJ2-1 once NA TRBV29-1 CSVEDRPTGIYNEQFF TGCAGCGTTGAAGATCGTCCCACGGGCATCTACAATGAGCAGTTCTTC
TRBJ2-1 NA TRBD1 TRBV7-9 CASSLGMTGPSYNEQFF TGTGCCAGCAGCTTAGGAATGACAGGGCCCTCCTACAATGAGCAGTTCTTC
TRBJ2-7 once TRBD2 TRBV5-1 CASSLGLAGRSEQYF TGCGCCAGCAGCTTGGGTCTAGCGGGGCGCTCCGAGCAGTACTTC
TRBJ2-1 NA TRBD2 TRBV7-9 CASSLIRGRNNEQFF TGTGCCAGCAGCTTAATTCGCGGGAGGAACAATGAGCAGTTCTTC
TRBJ2-7 NA TRBD2 TRBV9 CASSVGLAGGSGNEQYF TGTGCCAGCAGCGTAGGGCTAGCGGGAGGCTCAGGGAACGAGCAGTACTTC
TRBJ2-7 NA NA TRBV11-3 CASSLDPRGLVEQYF TGTGCCAGCAGCTTAGACCCACGGGGCCTAGTCGAGCAGTACTTC
TRBJ2-3 once TRBD2 TRBV27 CASSQTSGRDTQYF TGTGCCAGCAGTCAGACTAGCGGACGAGATACGCAGTATTTT
TRBJ1-1 few NA TRBV10-3 CAIRTGGNTEAFF TGTGCCATCAGAACTGGGGGGAACACTGAAGCTTTCTTT
TRBJ1-5 few NA TRBV7-2 CASSLGANQPQHF TGTGCCAGCAGCTTAGGGGCCAATCAGCCCCAGCATTTT
TRBJ1-1 once NA TRBV28 CASSSQGTEAFF TGTGCCAGCAGTTCTCAGGGCACTGAAGCTTTCTTT
TRBJ2-3 NA TRBD2 TRBV7-2 CASSLPAGGSTDTQYF TGTGCCAGCAGCTTACCAGCGGGAGGGTCCACAGATACGCAGTATTTT
TRBJ2-7 NA TRBD2 TRBV7-2 CASSLARASGTYEQYF TGTGCCAGCAGCTTAGCGCGGGCTAGCGGGACGTACGAGCAGTACTTC
TRBJ1-1 few TRBD1 TRBV5-4 CASNSDRGNTEAFF TGTGCCAGCAACTCGGACAGGGGGAACACTGAAGCTTTCTTT
TRBJ1-5 NA NA TRBV18 CASSILSDSNQPQHF TGTGCCAGCTCAATCCTCTCGGACAGTAATCAGCCCCAGCATTTT
TRBJ2-7 NA NA TRBV5-5 CASSLVTTGFGEQYF TGTGCCAGCAGCTTGGTAACGACAGGCTTTGGCGAGCAGTACTTC
TRBJ2-7 NA TRBD2 TRBV5-8 CASSWTRPYEQYF TGTGCCAGCAGCTGGACTAGGCCCTACGAGCAGTACTTC
TRBJ1-3 NA NA TRBV30 CAWSLGLGNTIYF TGTGCCTGGAGTCTGGGTCTTGGAAACACCATATATTTT
TRBJ2-7 NA NA TRBV4-2 CASSQGGPAYEQYF TGTGCCAGCAGCCAAGGGGGGCCCGCCTACGAGCAGTACTTC
TRBJ1-2 NA NA TRBV4-3 CASSQDRFPRYTF TGCGCCAGCAGCCAAGATCGTTTCCCTCGCTACACCTTC
TRBJ2-7 NA TRBD1 TRBV5-5 CASSTGQGYEQYF TGTGCCAGCAGTACAGGACAGGGCTACGAGCAGTACTTC
TRBJ2-1 NA TRBD2 TRBV7-6 CASSLGSLAGNNEQFF TGTGCCAGCAGCTTAGGGTCTCTAGCGGGGAACAATGAGCAGTTCTTC
TRBJ1-2 NA TRBD1 TRBV5-1 CASSSPGQNYGYTF TGCGCCAGCAGCTCACCGGGACAGAACTATGGCTACACCTTC
TRBJ2-5 NA NA TRBV27 CASSPEAQETQYF TGTGCCAGCAGCCCTGAGGCCCAAGAGACCCAGTACTTC
TRBJ1-3 NA TRBD1 TRBV5-1 CASSPRTGAASGNTIYF TGCGCCAGCAGCCCGCGGACAGGGGCGGCCTCTGGAAACACCATATATTTT
TRBJ2-4 NA TRBD1 TRBV6-1 CASSEGQVRQYF TGTGCCAGCAGCGAGGGACAGGTGCGACAGTACTTC
TRBJ2-7 NA TRBD2 TRBV7-9 CASSPATGATSGSPYEQYF TGTGCCAGCAGCCCCGCGACAGGGGCGACTAGCGGGAGCCCGTACGAGCAGTACTTC